This TCR beta chain was retrieved from a study of post-analysis software for immune sequencing data. Findings and caveats of the study: Compared with controls, patients showed significantly lower normalized Chao1 diversity. TRBV5-6, TRBV5-1 and TRBV20-1 belonged to a set of about 5 TRBV segments that were more frequent in patients than controls.

V dropped 6 bases and J dropped 7 bases, with 19 bases sitting between them. Per the germline V gene, CDR1 is SQVTM and CDR2 is ANQGSEA. The CDR3 totals 14 residues. Researchers reported that TCR beta cDNA libraries carried unique molecular identifiers. TCRdb ran MiXCR on the PCR reads and lists one entry per CDR3 protein. The sample lists some 800,000 distinct CDR3 sequences; more than 45% were seen once. About this clonotype itself: Its antigen remains unknown.

The sequence was obtained from a girl aged 10-17 years with multiple sclerosis. Source material: blood. V is TRBV29-1 and J is TRBJ2-1; tentative D call: TRBD2 (6 bases). CDR3 DNA: TGCAGCGTAGTTACGAGCGGGTGGGGGAATGAGCAGTTCTTC. Amino acid sequence: CSVVTSGWGNEQFF.